This TCR beta chain was recorded in a study of T cells in Graves' hyperthyroidism and ophthalmopathy. RNA transcripts gave rise to amplified TCR beta CDR3 regions. First-round RT-PCR targeting the TCR CDR3 was performed with the HTBI primer set. TCRdb reprocessed the multiplex PCR reads with MiXCR, giving one entry per CDR3 protein. Of fewer than 55,000 distinct CDR3 sequences in the sample, roughly 50% were seen once. V shed 2 bases and J shed 7 bases, with 8 bases lying between them. Germline values: CDR1 MNHEY, CDR2 SMNVEV (reference sequence). The CDR3 covers 12 residues. This clonotype was picked up many times. Antigen unknown. Study-wide findings and caveats: The model made its ophthalmopathy prediction, and onset followed a median about 5.9 months later.

The sequencing input was peripheral blood or thyroid tissue (not recorded which). The sequence derives from a man between 18 and 35 years old with Graves' hyperthyroidism. V usage is TRBV27 and J usage is TRBJ1-1; D unresolved. The DNA of the CDR3 is TGTGCCAGCAGTTTACGGGGAGGTGAAGCTTTCTTT. This encodes CASSLRGGEAFF.